These T cell receptor beta chains were read from a single sample in a study of patients and donors after allogeneic stem cell transplantation. TCRdb re-called the RT-PCR reads with MiXCR, one entry per CDR3 protein. The sample holds roughly 940,000 distinct CDR3 sequences, more than 15% seen once. Source material: blood, either unsorted or a sorted T cell fraction (not recorded which). Receptors originate from a human donor who was either an allogeneic HSCT recipient or a stem cell or donor lymphocyte infusion donor (not recorded which). It is not recorded whose cells these are; they may come from a transplant donor. CDR3s include the opening cysteine and the closing phenylalanine or tryptophan. D genes are given only for firm matches. Some rows have no size entry. The others give once, few or many, or a class for an expanded clone.

j_call	v_call	clone_size	d_call	cdr3_nt	cdr3_aa
TRBJ2-7	TRBV5-1	-	TRBD2	TGCGCCAGCAGCTTGGGAGCGGGACTAAGCTCCTACGAGCAGTACTTC	CASSLGAGLSSYEQYF
TRBJ2-1	TRBV20-1	few	TRBD2	TGCAGTGCTAGTGGGGGAGGGTACAATGAGCAGTTCTTC	CSASGGGYNEQFF
TRBJ2-7	TRBV20-1	-	TRBD1	TGCAGTGCTACTACTTCGGGACAGGGAATCGAGCAGTACTTC	CSATTSGQGIEQYF
TRBJ1-6	TRBV5-1	few	-	TGCGCCAGCAGCTTGCAGGGAAGCAATTCACCCCTCCACTTT	CASSLQGSNSPLHF
TRBJ2-5	TRBV2	-	-	TGTGCCAGCAGCTTGGATGGTAGCGGTCCACAAGAGACCCAGTACTTC	CASSLDGSGPQETQYF
TRBJ1-6	TRBV15	-	-	TGTGCCACCAGAGCTAACAGGAGGGGTAATTCACCCCTCCACTTT	CATRANRRGNSPLHF
TRBJ2-1	TRBV6-5	few	-	TGTGCCAGCAGTTACTCTGGCGCCAGCTCCTACAATGAGCAGTTCTTC	CASSYSGASSYNEQFF
TRBJ2-3	TRBV20-1	-	-	TGCAGTGCCAAGATTGCGAACACAGATACGCAGTATTTT	CSAKIANTDTQYF
TRBJ2-1	TRBV20-1	few	-	TGCAGTGCTAGAGTCCGGACAATGGACAATGAGCAGTTCTTC	CSARVRTMDNEQFF
TRBJ1-4	TRBV5-1	-	TRBD1	TGCGCCAGCAGCTTCAGGGGGCCGGGAGAAAAACTGTTTTTT	CASSFRGPGEKLFF
TRBJ1-1	TRBV7-9	many	-	TGTGCCAGCAGCTTAGGGTGGGGGAACACTGAAGCTTTCTTT	CASSLGWGNTEAFF
TRBJ2-7	TRBV7-9	-	TRBD2	TGTGCCAGCAGCACCCGGACTAGCGGGAGCTCCTACGAGCAGTACTTC	CASSTRTSGSSYEQYF
TRBJ2-2	TRBV6-5	many	-	TGTGCCAGCAGTTACAAGAACACCGGGGAGCTGTTTTTT	CASSYKNTGELFF
TRBJ1-5	TRBV7-9	-	-	TGTGCCAGCAGCTTCTCATTCGCGGGAGACCAGCCCCAGCATTTT	CASSFSFAGDQPQHF
TRBJ1-2	TRBV11-1	-	-	TGTGCCAGCAGCTTAGAAGTCGGCCATGGCTACACCTTC	CASSLEVGHGYTF
TRBJ1-5	TRBV18	-	TRBD1	TGTGCCAGCTCAGCGGACAGGTTTCAGCCCCAGCATTTT	CASSADRFQPQHF
TRBJ1-5	TRBV7-8	few	TRBD1	TGTGCCAGCAGCTTAGAGGCTGGGACAGTGGATCAGCCCCAGCATTTT	CASSLEAGTVDQPQHF
TRBJ1-2	TRBV3-1	-	-	TGTGCCAGCAGCCAAGATCGTATAGAGGCATGGAGTGGCTACACCTTC	CASSQDRIEAWSGYTF
TRBJ1-1	TRBV12-3/TRBV12-4	many	-	TGTGCCAGCAGCCGACGAGAGGGGGGTAACACTGAAGCTTTCTTT	CASSRREGGNTEAFF
TRBJ1-6	TRBV20-1	many	-	TGCAGTGCGAGCAAGGGGGGAGGTTCACCCCTCCACTTT	CSASKGGGSPLHF
TRBJ2-7	TRBV27	few	TRBD2	TGTGCCAGCAGTTTATGGAAGGGGAGCGGGAGGTCCTACGAGCAGTACTTC	CASSLWKGSGRSYEQYF
TRBJ2-7	TRBV18	-	-	TGTGCCAGCTCACCGGGACTGGGGGCGGTCTACGAGCAGTACTTC	CASSPGLGAVYEQYF
TRBJ2-3	TRBV5-5	few	TRBD2	TGTGCCAGCCAAGCTTGGGAGGGCCCCACAGATACGCAGTATTTT	CASQAWEGPTDTQYF
TRBJ1-2	TRBV9	few	TRBD1	TGTGCCAGCAGCGAAGGGACAGGGGGTTATGGCTACACCTTC	CASSEGTGGYGYTF
TRBJ2-1	TRBV13	few	-	TGTGCCAGCAGCTTAGGCTCACGTCGGACAGAGAGTGAGCAGTTCTTC	CASSLGSRRTESEQFF
TRBJ1-1	TRBV5-1	many	-	TGCGCCAGCACTACAGGGACTGAAGCTTTCTTT	CASTTGTEAFF
TRBJ2-1	TRBV29-1	few	-	TGCAGCGTTGGATCAGGAGGATGGGGCAATGAGCAGTTCTTC	CSVGSGGWGNEQFF
TRBJ1-1	TRBV12-3/TRBV12-4	many	-	TGTGCCAGCACCAGCAGGGAGAACACTGAAGCTTTCTTT	CASTSRENTEAFF
TRBJ2-6	TRBV11-2	few	-	TGTGCCAGCAGCTTGTCGTTTGGGGGAATATCGGGGGCCAACGTCCTGACTTTC	CASSLSFGGISGANVLTF
TRBJ2-5	TRBV3-1	-	-	TGTGCCAGCAGCCACCTCGGGGGTGAGCGAATAGAGACCCAGTACTTC	CASSHLGGERIETQYF
TRBJ2-7	TRBV25-1	-	TRBD2	TGTGCCAGCAGTGTTGCGGGGGGGCCGAGAGAGCAGTACTTC	CASSVAGGPREQYF
TRBJ2-2	TRBV7-9	few	-	TGTGCCAGCAGCGTTCGAACCATGACAGGGAACACCGGGGAGCTGTTTTTT	CASSVRTMTGNTGELFF
TRBJ1-5	TRBV4-3	-	-	TGCGCCAGCAGCCAAGATCAGGCAGGCCATCAGCCCCAGCATTTT	CASSQDQAGHQPQHF
TRBJ1-1	TRBV6-6	few	TRBD1	TGTGCCAGCAGCCCCACAGGGGTGGGGGCTTTCTTT	CASSPTGVGAFF
TRBJ1-1	TRBV2	-	TRBD1	TGTGCCAGTAAACAGGGGACGCTTCGCGCTTTCTTT	CASKQGTLRAFF
TRBJ2-5	TRBV9	few	-	TGTGCCAGCAGCGACACAGGGTTTGGTGGGGAGACCCAGTACTTC	CASSDTGFGGETQYF
TRBJ2-1	TRBV7-2	-	-	TGTGCCAGCATGCACCTCCCCTTCTCCTACAATGAGCAGTTCTTC	CASMHLPFSYNEQFF
TRBJ2-5	TRBV12-3/TRBV12-4	many	-	TGTGCCAGCAGCAGGGCGGGCGGACAAGAGACCCAGTACTTC	CASSRAGGQETQYF
TRBJ1-3	TRBV29-1	-	-	TGCAGCGTTGATCCCCAGGGAGGTGGAAACACCATATATTTT	CSVDPQGGGNTIYF
TRBJ1-4	TRBV4-3	many	TRBD1	TGCGCCAGCAGCCAAGACGGACAGGAATGGCCCGAAAAACTGTTTTTT	CASSQDGQEWPEKLFF
TRBJ2-1	TRBV2	few	TRBD2	TGTGCCAGCAGTCCGCCCACGACTAGCGGCCCTCACAATGAGCAGTTCTTC	CASSPPTTSGPHNEQFF
TRBJ2-7	TRBV12-3/TRBV12-4	-	-	TGTGCCAGCAGTCCTTATCTCGGCTACGAGCAGTACTTC	CASSPYLGYEQYF
TRBJ2-7	TRBV18	few	TRBD1	TGTGCCAGCTCGCGACCGGGACAGCTCTACGAGCAGTACTTC	CASSRPGQLYEQYF
TRBJ2-5	TRBV29-1	many	-	TGCAGCACACTCTTGGGGGGCGAGACCCAGTACTTC	CSTLLGGETQYF
TRBJ1-1	TRBV6-5	many	-	TGTGCCAGCAGAGGGAACACTGAAGCTTTCTTT	CASRGNTEAFF